Included here is one T cell receptor beta chain sequence, with context. The data stem from a study of cytomegalovirus exposure and HLA in healthy donors. The CDR3 contains 21 residues. This PCR relied on a set of 60 Vbeta primers and 13 Jbeta primers. Here immunoSEQ multiplex PCR was the method, and the copy in TCRdb shows in-frame clones only, minus some. This table holds about 300,000 clones, 75% to 90% found once. The sequence was collected from a man in his forties in good health and CMV-seropositive. V is TRBV21-1 and J is TRBJ2-7; the DNA was not used to check the table's D call, TRBD2. TRBV21-1 is reported as a pseudogene. Sequenced input: PBMCs. The DNA of the CDR3 is TGTGCCAGCAGTAAAGCTGGTGGGGGGACTAGGCGAGAGCTCGGCCCATACGAGCAGTACTTC. Encoded protein: CASSKAGGGTRRELGPYEQYF.